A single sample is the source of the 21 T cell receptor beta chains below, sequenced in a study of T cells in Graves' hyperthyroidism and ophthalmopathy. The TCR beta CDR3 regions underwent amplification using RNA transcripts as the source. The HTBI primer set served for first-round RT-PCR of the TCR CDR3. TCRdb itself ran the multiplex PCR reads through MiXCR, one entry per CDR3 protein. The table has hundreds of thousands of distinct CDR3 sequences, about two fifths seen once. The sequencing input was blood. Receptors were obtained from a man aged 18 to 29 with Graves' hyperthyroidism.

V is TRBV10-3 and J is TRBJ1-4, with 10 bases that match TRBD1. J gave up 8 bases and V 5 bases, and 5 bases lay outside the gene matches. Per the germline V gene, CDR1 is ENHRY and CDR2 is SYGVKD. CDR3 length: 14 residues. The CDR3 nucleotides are TGTGCCATCAGTTCCGGGACAGGGGACGAAAAACTGTTTTTT. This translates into CAISSGTGDEKLFF.

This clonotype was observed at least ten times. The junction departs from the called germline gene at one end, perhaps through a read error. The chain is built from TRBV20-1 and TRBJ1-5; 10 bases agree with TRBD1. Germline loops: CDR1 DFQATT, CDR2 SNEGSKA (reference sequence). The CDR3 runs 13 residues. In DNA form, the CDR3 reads TGCAGTGCTCTGACAGGGGGCAATGAGCCCCAGCATTTT. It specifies CSALTGGNEPQHF.

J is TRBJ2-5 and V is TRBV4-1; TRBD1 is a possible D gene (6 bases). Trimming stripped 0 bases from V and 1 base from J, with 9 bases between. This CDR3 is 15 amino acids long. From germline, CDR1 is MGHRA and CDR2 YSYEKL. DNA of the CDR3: TGCGCCAGCAGCCAAGATAACAGGGCCCAAGAGACCCAGTACTTC. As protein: CASSQDNRAQETQYF.

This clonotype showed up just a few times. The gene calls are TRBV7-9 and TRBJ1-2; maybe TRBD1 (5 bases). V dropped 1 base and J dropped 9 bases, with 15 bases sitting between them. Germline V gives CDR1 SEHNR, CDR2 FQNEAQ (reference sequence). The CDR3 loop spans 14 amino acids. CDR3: CASSLEAGGVRYTF. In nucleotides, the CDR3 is TGTGCCAGCAGCTTAGAAGCGGGGGGTGTACGCTACACCTTC.

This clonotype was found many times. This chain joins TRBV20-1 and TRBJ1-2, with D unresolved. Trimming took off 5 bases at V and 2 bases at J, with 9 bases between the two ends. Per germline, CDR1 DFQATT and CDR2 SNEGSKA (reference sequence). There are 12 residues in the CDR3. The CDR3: CSASSSNYGYTF. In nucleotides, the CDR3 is TGCAGTGCTTCCAGTTCCAACTATGGCTACACCTTC.

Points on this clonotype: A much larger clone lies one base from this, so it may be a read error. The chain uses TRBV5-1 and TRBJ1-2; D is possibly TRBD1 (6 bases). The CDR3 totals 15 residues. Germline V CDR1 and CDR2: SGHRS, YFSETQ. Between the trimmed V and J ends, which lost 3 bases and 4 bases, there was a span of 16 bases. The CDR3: CASSYGEGESYGYTF. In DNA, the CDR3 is TGCGCCAGCAGCTACGGGGAGGGGGAGTCCTATGGCTACACCTTC.

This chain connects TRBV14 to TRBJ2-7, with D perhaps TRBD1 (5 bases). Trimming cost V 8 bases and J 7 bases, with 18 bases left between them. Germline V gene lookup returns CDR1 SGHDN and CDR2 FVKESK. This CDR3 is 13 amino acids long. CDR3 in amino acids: CASRSQGLGEQYF. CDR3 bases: TGTGCCAGCCGAAGTCAGGGTTTGGGGGAGCAGTACTTC.

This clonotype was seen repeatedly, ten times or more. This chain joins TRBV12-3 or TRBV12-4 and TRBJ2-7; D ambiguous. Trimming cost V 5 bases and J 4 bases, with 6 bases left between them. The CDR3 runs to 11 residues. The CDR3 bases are TGTGCCAGCAGTGCGGAGTACGAGCAGTACTTC. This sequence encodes CASSAEYEQYF.

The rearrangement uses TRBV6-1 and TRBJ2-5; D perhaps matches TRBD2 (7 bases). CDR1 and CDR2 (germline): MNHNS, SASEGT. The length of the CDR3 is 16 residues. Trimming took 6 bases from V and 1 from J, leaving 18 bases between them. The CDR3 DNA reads TGTGCCAGCAGGGGCCAGGGGACGGGAGGCCAAGAGACCCAGTACTTC. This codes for CASRGQGTGGQETQYF.

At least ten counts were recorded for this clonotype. DNA for the CDR3: TGTGCCAGCAAGAACGCCGGAAATTCACCCCTCCACTTT. Protein: CASKNAGNSPLHF. V is TRBV2 and J is TRBJ1-6; unclear D gene. The CDR3 loop spans 13 amino acids. V shed 7 bases and J shed 7 bases, with 11 bases lying between them. CDR1 SNHLY and CDR2 FYNNEI come from the germline V gene.

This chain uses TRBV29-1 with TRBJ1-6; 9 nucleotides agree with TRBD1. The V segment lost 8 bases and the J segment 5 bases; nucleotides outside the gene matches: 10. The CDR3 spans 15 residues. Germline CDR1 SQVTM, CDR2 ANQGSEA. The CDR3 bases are TGCAGCTTACAGGGGGCGCTTAGGGATAATTCACCCCTCCACTTT. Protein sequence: CSLQGALRDNSPLHF.

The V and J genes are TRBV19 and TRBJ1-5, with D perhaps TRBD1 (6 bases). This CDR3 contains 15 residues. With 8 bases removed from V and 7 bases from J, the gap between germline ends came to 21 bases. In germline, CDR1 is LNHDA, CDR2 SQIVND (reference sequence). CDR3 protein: CASATGRGAWQPQHF. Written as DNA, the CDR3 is TGTGCCAGTGCAACAGGGAGGGGGGCTTGGCAGCCCCAGCATTTT.

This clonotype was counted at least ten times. The CDR3 coding sequence is TGTGCCAGCAGCTCAGAATCTGGAAACACCATATATTTT. This gives the protein CASSSESGNTIYF. This chain connects TRBV7-9 to TRBJ1-3; D remains ambiguous. Per the germline V gene, CDR1 is SEHNR and CDR2 is FQNEAQ (reference sequence). The CDR3 is made up of 13 amino acids. The ends were cut back, 4 bases at V and 1 base at J, with 5 bases in the middle.

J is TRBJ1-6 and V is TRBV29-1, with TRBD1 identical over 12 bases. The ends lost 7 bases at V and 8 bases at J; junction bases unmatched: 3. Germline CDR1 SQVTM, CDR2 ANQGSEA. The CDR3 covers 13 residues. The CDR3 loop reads CSAGQGAYSPLHF. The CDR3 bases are TGCAGCGCGGGACAGGGGGCTTATTCACCCCTCCACTTT. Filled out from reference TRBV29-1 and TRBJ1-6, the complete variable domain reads SAVISQKPSRDICQRGTSLTIQCQVDSQVTMMFWYRQQPGQSLTLIATANQGSEATYESGFVIDKFPISRPNLTFSTLTVSNMSPEDSSIYLCSAGQGAYSPLHFGNGTRLTVT.

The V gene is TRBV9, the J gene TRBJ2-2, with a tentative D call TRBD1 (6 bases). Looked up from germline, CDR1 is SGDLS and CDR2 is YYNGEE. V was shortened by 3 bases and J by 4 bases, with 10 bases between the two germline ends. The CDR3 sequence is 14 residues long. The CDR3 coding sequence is TGTGCCAGCAGCGCCTACAGGGCCACCGGGGAGCTGTTTTTT. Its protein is CASSAYRATGELFF.

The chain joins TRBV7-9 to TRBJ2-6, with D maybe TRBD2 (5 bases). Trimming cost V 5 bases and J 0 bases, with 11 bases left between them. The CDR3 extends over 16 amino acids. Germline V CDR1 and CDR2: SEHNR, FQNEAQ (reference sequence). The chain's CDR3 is CASSPRENSGANVLTF. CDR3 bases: TGTGCCAGCAGCCCCCGGGAAAACTCTGGGGCCAACGTCCTGACTTTC.

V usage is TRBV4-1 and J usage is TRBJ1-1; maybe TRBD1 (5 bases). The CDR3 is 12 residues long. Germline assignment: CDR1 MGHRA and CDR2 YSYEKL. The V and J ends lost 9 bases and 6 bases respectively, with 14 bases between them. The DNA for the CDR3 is TGCGCCAGTAGGGGCGGGGGGGCTGAAGCTTTCTTT. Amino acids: CASRGGGAEAFF.

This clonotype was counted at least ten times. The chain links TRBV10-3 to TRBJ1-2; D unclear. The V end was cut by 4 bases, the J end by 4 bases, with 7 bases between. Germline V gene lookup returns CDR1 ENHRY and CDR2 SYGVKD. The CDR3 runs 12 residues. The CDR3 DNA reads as TGTGCCATCAGTGGGGATGGCTATGGCTACACCTTC. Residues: CAISGDGYGYTF.

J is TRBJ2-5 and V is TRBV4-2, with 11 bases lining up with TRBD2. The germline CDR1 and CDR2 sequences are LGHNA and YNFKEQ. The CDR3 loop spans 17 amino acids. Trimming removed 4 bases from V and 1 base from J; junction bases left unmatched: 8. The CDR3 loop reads CASSPPAGLAGQETQYF. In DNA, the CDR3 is TGTGCCAGCAGCCCACCAGCCGGACTAGCGGGCCAAGAGACCCAGTACTTC.

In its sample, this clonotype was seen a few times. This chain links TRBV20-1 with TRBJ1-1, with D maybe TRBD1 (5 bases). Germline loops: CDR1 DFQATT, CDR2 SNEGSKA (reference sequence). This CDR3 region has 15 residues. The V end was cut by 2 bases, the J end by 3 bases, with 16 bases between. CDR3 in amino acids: CSARNIRGEDTEAFF. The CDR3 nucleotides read TGCAGTGCTAGAAACATCCGGGGCGAAGACACTGAAGCTTTCTTT.

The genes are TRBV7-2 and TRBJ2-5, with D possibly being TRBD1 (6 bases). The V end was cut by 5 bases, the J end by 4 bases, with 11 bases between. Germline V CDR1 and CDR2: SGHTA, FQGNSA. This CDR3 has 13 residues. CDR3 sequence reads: CASSQGQLETQYF. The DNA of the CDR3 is TGTGCCAGCAGCCAAGGACAGCTAGAGACCCAGTACTTC.